A single sample is the source of the 29 T cell receptor beta chains below, sequenced in a study of CD8 T cell repertoires and HIV-1 epitope variants (dated by TCRdb to the early 2020s). These receptors have no identified antigens. Library preparation used the immunoSEQ multiplex PCR assay. Held by TCRdb, this immuneACCESS table contains in-frame sequences only and omits some clones. Under half of the omission traces to an unresolved V gene where checked; the cause of the rest is unknown. Here the sample has roughly 5,000 clones; more than 65% occur a single time. Clones ranked in the top ten supply under 55% of the sample. The sample was cultured CD8+ T cells derived from PBMCs. These receptors were collected from a male donor with HIV.

The CDR3 region is CATTTRDSGANVLTF. CDR3 coding DNA: TGTGCCACCACAACCAGGGACTCTGGGGCCAACGTCCTGACTTTC. This chain links TRBV15 with TRBJ2-6, with D possibly matching TRBD1 (5 bases). The CDR3 is 15 amino acids. From germline, CDR1 is LNHNV and CDR2 YYDKDF (reference sequence). The V gene lost 7 bases and the J gene lost 0 bases, with 10 bases spanning the gap.

This clone is labeled medium-sized. CDR3 DNA: TGTGCCAGTAGTATTGGCGGGGCAGCCCTTGAAGCTTTCTTT. This codes for CASSIGGAALEAFF. The gene calls are TRBV19 and TRBJ1-1, with D perhaps matching TRBD1 (5 bases). The CDR3 loop spans 14 amino acids. With 3 bases removed from V and 7 bases from J, the gap between germline ends came to 15 bases. Germline V gene data show CDR1 as LNHDA and CDR2 as SQIVND (reference sequence). The complete variable domain, with remaining parts taken from reference TRBV19 and TRBJ1-1, reads DGGITQSPKYLFRKEGQNVTLSCEQNLNHDAMYWYRQDPGQGLRLIYYSQIVNDFQKGDIAEGYSVSREKKESFPLTVTSAQKNPTAFYLCASSIGGAALEAFFGQGTRLTVV.

The chain combines TRBV15 with TRBJ2-7, with TRBD1 identical over 8 bases. Germline trimming cut 0 bases from V and 2 bases from J; bases unmatched to any gene: 3. From germline, CDR1 is LNHNV and CDR2 YYDKDF (reference sequence). The CDR3 is 15 residues long. The CDR3 here is CATSRDKQGAYEQYF. CDR3 DNA sequence: TGTGCCACCAGCAGAGATAAACAGGGGGCCTACGAGCAGTACTTC.

The gene calls are TRBV5-1 and TRBJ1-4; D unclear. There are 16 residues in the CDR3. The germline V and J ends were trimmed by 0 bases and 1 base, with 10 bases remaining between them. CDR1 and CDR2 (germline): SGHRS, YFSETQ. The CDR3 reads CASSLVGAQTNEKLFF. Here the CDR3 DNA reads TGCGCCAGCAGCTTGGTAGGTGCGCAAACTAATGAAAAACTGTTTTTT. Full variable domain (rest looked up from reference TRBV5-1 and TRBJ1-4): KAGVTQTPRYLIKTRGQQVTLSCSPISGHRSVSWYQQTPGQGLQFLFEYFSETQRNKGNFPGRFSGRQFSNSRSEMNVSTLELGDSALYLCASSLVGAQTNEKLFFGSGTQLSVL.

The chain uses TRBV5-5 and TRBJ1-2; D unresolved. This CDR3 is 13 amino acids long. Germline lookup yields CDR1 SGHKS and CDR2 YYEKEE (reference sequence). Trimming removed 3 bases at V and 8 bases at J, with 14 bases between. The CDR3 DNA sequence: TGTGCCAGCAGCTCTGAATTCCTTGACGGCTACACCTTC. This encodes CASSSEFLDGYTF.

The CDR3 coding sequence is TGTGCCAGTTTGTTTAGGGACAGGGGCTTAAATGAGCAGTTCTTC. Translation: CASLFRDRGLNEQFF. The V gene is TRBV6-6, the J gene TRBJ2-1; TRBD1 matches 10 bases. This CDR3 is 15 amino acids long. Germline V gene sequence: CDR1 MNHNY, CDR2 SVGAGI (reference sequence). The V and J ends lost 9 bases and 7 bases, in that order; junction bases with no gene match: 12.

The V and J genes are TRBV6-4 and TRBJ1-1; the D gene is possibly TRBD1 (5 bases). Germline V gene lookup returns CDR1 MRHNA and CDR2 SNTAGT. The ends were cut back, 2 bases at V and 5 bases at J, with 9 bases in the middle. The CDR3 totals 13 residues. The DNA of the CDR3 is TGTGCCAGCAGTGACGGGGGGGGGACTGAAGCTTTCTTT. This encodes CASSDGGGTEAFF.

CDR3 protein: CASSLTGGSYNEQFF. The DNA of the CDR3 is TGCGCCAGCAGCCTTACGGGGGGCTCCTACAATGAGCAGTTCTTC. The V call is TRBV5-1, the J call TRBJ2-1; TRBD2 matches at 7 bases. V dropped 4 bases and J dropped 0; count of bases not matched to a gene: 4. CDR1 SGHRS and CDR2 YFSETQ come from the germline V gene. The CDR3 is 15 residues long.

The chain has TRBV4-2 and TRBJ2-5, with unresolved D. Germline assignment: CDR1 LGHNA and CDR2 YNFKEQ. The ends were cut back, 2 bases at V and 5 bases at J, with 9 bases in the middle. This CDR3 comprises 13 residues. Written as DNA, the CDR3 is TGTGCCAGCAGCCAACATCCTAGGGAGACCCAGTACTTC. The encoded protein is CASSQHPRETQYF.

V gene TRBV27 combines with J gene TRBJ2-7; D remains unclear. V shed 5 bases and J shed 0 bases, with 11 bases lying between them. The germline V gene has CDR1 MNHEY and CDR2 SMNVEV (reference sequence). This CDR3 is built from 14 residues. CDR3 residues: CASSEIASSYEQYF. CDR3 in DNA: TGTGCCAGCAGTGAGATTGCAAGCTCCTACGAGCAGTACTTC.

The DNA for the CDR3 is TGTGCCAGCAGCTTGGGGGAGCTCTATGGCTACACCTTC. It is translated as CASSLGELYGYTF. V and J are TRBV5-6 and TRBJ1-2; no clear D. Trimming pared 0 bases from V and 4 bases from J, leaving 7 bases between. Germline CDR1 is SGHDT and CDR2 is YYEEEE. The CDR3 sequence is 13 residues long.

This clone was observed a few times. The chain is built from TRBV14 and TRBJ2-1, with D possibly TRBD1 on 5 matching bases. Per germline, CDR1 SGHDN and CDR2 FVKESK. This CDR3 region has 15 residues. The V gene lost 4 bases and the J gene lost 7 bases, with 17 bases spanning the gap. CDR3 in DNA: TGTGCCAGCAGCCTACTATCGGCAGGGCGGAATGAGCAGTTCTTC. Protein sequence: CASSLLSAGRNEQFF.

This chain uses TRBV5-8 with TRBJ2-7, with TRBD1 matching over 7 bases. The V gene end was trimmed by 0 bases and the J gene end by 0 bases; junction bases not matched to a gene: 3. From germline, CDR1 is SGHTS and CDR2 YDEGEE. This CDR3 region has 15 residues. CDR3 loop: CASSLGDSDSYEQYF. In nucleotides, the CDR3 is TGTGCCAGCAGCTTGGGGGACAGTGACTCCTACGAGCAGTACTTC.

By share, this clone counts as medium-sized (0.01 to 0.1%). The gene calls are TRBV5-6 and TRBJ2-7; 8 bases map to TRBD1. In germline, CDR1 is SGHDT, CDR2 YYEEEE. With V trimmed by 3 bases and J by 4 bases, 12 bases remained unmatched. This CDR3 region has 16 residues. CDR3 DNA sequence: TGTGCCAGCAGCTGGCAGTCGACCAGGGGGCTATACGAGCAGTACTTC. Amino acids: CASSWQSTRGLYEQYF.

The rearrangement joins TRBV21-1 to TRBJ2-1; the D call TRBD2 from the table was never checked on the DNA. TRBV21-1 is shown as a pseudogene. The CDR3 is made up of 13 amino acids. The CDR3 loop reads CATAQGGGNEQFF. CDR3 nucleotides: TGTGCCACCGCCCAAGGGGGGGGGAATGAGCAGTTCTTC.

The rearrangement uses TRBV11-3 and TRBJ1-1, with D hard to call. Deletions cut 0 bases from V and 0 bases from J, with 2 bases between. This CDR3 contains 13 residues. From germline, CDR1 is SGHNT and CDR2 YENEEA. This CDR3 is CASSLEVNTEAFF. In nucleotides, the CDR3 is TGTGCCAGCAGCTTAGAGGTGAACACTGAAGCTTTCTTT. The whole variable domain, filled in from reference TRBV11-3 and TRBJ1-1, reads EAGVVQSPRYKIIEKKQPVAFWCNPISGHNTLYWYLQNLGQGPELLIRYENEEAVDDSQLPKDRFSAERLKGVDSTLKIQPAELGDSAVYLCASSLEVNTEAFFGQGTRLTVV.

V gene TRBV7-9 combines with J gene TRBJ1-2; D unresolved. The CDR3 covers 14 residues. Germline V gene data show CDR1 as SEHNR and CDR2 as FQNEAQ (reference sequence). Trimming removed 0 bases at V and 6 bases at J, with 11 bases between. CDR3 in amino acids: CASSLALGSDGYTF. CDR3 nucleotides: TGTGCCAGCAGCTTAGCGCTAGGGTCAGATGGCTACACCTTC.

This clone was counted a single time. J is TRBJ1-2 and V is TRBV7-9; possibly TRBD1 for D (5 bases). The germline CDR1 and CDR2 sequences are SEHNR and FQNEAQ (reference sequence). There are 15 residues in the CDR3. Between the trimmed V and J ends, which lost 5 bases and 6 bases, there was a span of 19 bases. The CDR3 here is CASSVGTEHPNGYTF. CDR3 nucleotide sequence: TGTGCCAGCAGCGTAGGGACTGAGCACCCTAATGGCTACACCTTC.

J is TRBJ1-2 and V is TRBV5-6; D unresolved. The CDR3 loop spans 13 amino acids. V lost 4 bases and J 4 bases, leaving 11 bases between the germline ends. CDR1 is SGHDT, CDR2 YYEEEE, per germline. The CDR3 reads CASSEGPLYGYTF. Written as DNA, the CDR3 is TGTGCCAGCAGCGAAGGGCCTCTCTATGGCTACACCTTC. Based on the CDR3 plus reference TRBV5-6 and TRBJ1-2, the full variable domain is DAGVTQSPTHLIKTRGQQVTLRCSPKSGHDTVSWYQQALGQGPQFIFQYYEEEERQRGNFPDRFSGHQFPNYSSELNVNALLLGDSALYLCASSEGPLYGYTFGSGTRLTVV.

The chain couples TRBV25-1 to TRBJ2-3, with D uncertain. V was trimmed by 10 bases and J by 7 bases, leaving 9 bases between them. The CDR3 is 10 residues long. Germline V gene data show CDR1 as MGHDK and CDR2 as SYGVNS. The CDR3 region is CATEFNTQYF. The CDR3 nucleotides are TGTGCCACCGAATTCAATACGCAGTATTTT.

The chain recombines TRBV9 with TRBJ2-3; D call uncertain. The germline CDR1 and CDR2 sequences are SGDLS and YYNGEE. CDR3 size: 15 residues. V dropped 4 bases and J dropped 4 bases, with 16 bases sitting between them. DNA of the CDR3: TGTGCCAGCAGCTCCCAATCCACTACAGCAGATACGCAGTATTTT. It encodes CASSSQSTTADTQYF. Full variable domain (missing parts from reference TRBV9 and TRBJ2-3): DSGVTQTPKHLITATGQRVTLRCSPRSGDLSVYWYQQSLDQGLQFLIQYYNGEERAKGNILERFSAQQFPDLHSELNLSSLELGDSALYFCASSSQSTTADTQYFGPGTRLTVL.

The chain joins TRBV6-1 to TRBJ2-7, with D perhaps TRBD1 or TRBD2 (5 bases each). Germline CDR1 reads MNHNS; CDR2 reads SASEGT. The V end lost 0 bases, the J end lost 9 bases, and 30 bases lay between the germline ends. The CDR3 runs 19 residues. The CDR3 is CASSEAIESGRIPTRVQYF. CDR3 nucleotide sequence: TGTGCCAGCAGTGAAGCGATAGAGTCAGGGCGGATACCTACGAGGGTGCAGTACTTC.

This clone was seen just once. The chain combines TRBV6-6 with TRBJ2-1, with TRBD1 identical over 7 bases. This CDR3 contains 16 residues. Germline V gene lookup returns CDR1 MNHNY and CDR2 SVGAGI (reference sequence). V trimming: 4 bases; J trimming: 1 base; junction bases outside the gene matches: 7. The CDR3 loop is CASSLSQGISYNEQFF. The CDR3 DNA reads as TGTGCCAGCAGTTTATCACAGGGGATATCCTACAATGAGCAGTTCTTC.

In its sample, this clone was seen once. This sequence joins TRBV4-3 and TRBJ2-2; D is unresolved. The length of the CDR3 is 13 residues. The germline V gene encodes CDR1 LGHNA and CDR2 YSLEER. The V and J ends lost 2 bases and 7 bases respectively, with 8 bases between them. DNA of the CDR3: TGCGCCAGCAGCCAAAGGGCAGGCGGGGAGCTGTTTTTT. Translating it yields CASSQRAGGELFF.

This chain connects TRBV19 to TRBJ1-1; 8 bases fit TRBD1. CDR1 LNHDA and CDR2 SQIVND come from the germline V gene (reference sequence). This CDR3 region has 15 residues. J gave up 6 bases and V 6 bases, and 12 bases lay outside the gene matches. The CDR3 loop is CASRDPGQGAAEAFF. The CDR3 bases are TGTGCCAGTAGAGATCCGGGGCAGGGGGCGGCTGAAGCTTTCTTT.

The chain recombines TRBV6-5 with TRBJ1-5; D is perhaps TRBD1 (6 bases). The CDR3 is 13 amino acids. Trimming removed 11 bases from V and 7 bases from J, with 18 bases in between. Germline V lookup: CDR1 MNHEY, CDR2 SVGAGI. DNA for the CDR3: TGTGCCTGCCGTTCGGGGGGCGTACAGCCCCAGCATTTT. It yields the protein CACRSGGVQPQHF.

This chain connects TRBV28 to TRBJ2-5; 10 positions agree with TRBD1. V lost 4 bases and J lost 5; bases outside the gene matches: 4. This CDR3 has 14 residues. Germline CDR1 reads MDHEN; CDR2 reads SYDVKM. Here the CDR3 DNA reads TGTGCCAGCAGTTCGGACAGGGGGGAGGAGACCCAGTACTTC. It is translated as CASSSDRGEETQYF.

The chain recombines TRBV6-5 with TRBJ1-2; D might be TRBD1 (6 bases). The CDR3 contains 12 residues. Trimming removed 4 bases at V and 6 bases at J, with 9 bases between. Germline V gene sequence: CDR1 MNHEY, CDR2 SVGAGI. CDR3 amino acids: CASSSGQNGYTF. The DNA for the CDR3 is TGTGCCAGCAGTTCAGGACAGAATGGCTACACCTTC.

In its sample, this clone ranks as hyperexpanded (1% or more). The CDR3, as DNA: TGTGCCAGCAGTTCAGATGTCTCGGCCTACGAGCAGTACTTC. Protein product: CASSSDVSAYEQYF. V usage is TRBV27 and J usage is TRBJ2-7; no reliable D call. The CDR3 spans 14 residues. CDR1 is MNHEY and CDR2 is SMNVEV in the germline V gene (reference sequence). Trimming removed 4 bases from V and 2 bases from J, with 12 bases in between.